Listed below are T cell receptor beta chains from one sample, sequenced in a study of cytomegalovirus exposure and HLA in healthy donors. The repertoire was sequenced with immunoSEQ multiplex PCR; TCRdb's copy has only in-frame clones and lacks some. Here the sample spans about 160,000 clones, approximately 80% being singletons. Sequenced sample: PBMCs. The receptors originated from a man aged 50 to 60 in good health and CMV-seropositive. Each CDR3 is given with its conserved first and last residue. The order of the fields is J gene, clone size, V gene, D gene, CDR3 protein, CDR3 DNA. The D gene is left open where the match is weak. The listing skips clone size in some rows; elsewhere it reads once, few, many or a size class.

J gene: TRBJ2-3; clone size: -; V gene: TRBV7-3; D gene: TRBD1; CDR3 protein: CASSLNPGTGADTQYF; CDR3 DNA: TGTGCCAGCAGCTTAAACCCCGGGACAGGGGCAGATACGCAGTATTTT
J gene: TRBJ2-7; clone size: -; V gene: TRBV27; D gene: -; CDR3 protein: CASSPRAGPGEQYF; CDR3 DNA: TGTGCCAGCAGTCCGCGGGCGGGTCCGGGGGAGCAGTACTTC
J gene: TRBJ2-7; clone size: -; V gene: TRBV4-1; D gene: -; CDR3 protein: CANSQDNRDYYEQYF; CDR3 DNA: TGCGCCAACAGCCAAGATAACCGAGACTACTACGAGCAGTACTTC
J gene: TRBJ2-3; clone size: -; V gene: TRBV5-1; D gene: TRBD1; CDR3 protein: CASSPAGGVTLADTQYF; CDR3 DNA: TGCGCCAGCAGCCCCGCAGGGGGAGTAACACTCGCAGATACGCAGTATTTT
J gene: TRBJ1-2; clone size: -; V gene: TRBV5-6; D gene: TRBD1; CDR3 protein: CASSLARAGGYGYTF; CDR3 DNA: TGTGCCAGCAGCTTGGCAAGGGCAGGGGGCTATGGCTACACCTTC
J gene: TRBJ2-7; clone size: -; V gene: TRBV11-3; D gene: TRBD2; CDR3 protein: CASSLVLAGSLGDTYEQYF; CDR3 DNA: TGTGCCAGCAGCTTAGTACTAGCGGGGTCCCTAGGTGACACCTACGAGCAGTACTTC
J gene: TRBJ1-2; clone size: -; V gene: TRBV6-5; D gene: -; CDR3 protein: CASRRELQINGYTF; CDR3 DNA: TGTGCCAGCAGGAGGGAACTCCAAATCAATGGCTACACCTTC
J gene: TRBJ1-1; clone size: -; V gene: TRBV13; D gene: TRBD1; CDR3 protein: CASSLTGAEAFF; CDR3 DNA: TGTGCCAGCAGCTTAACAGGGGCTGAAGCTTTCTTT
J gene: TRBJ1-3; clone size: -; V gene: TRBV25-1; D gene: -; CDR3 protein: CASRQSSGSTIYF; CDR3 DNA: TGTGCCAGTAGACAGAGCTCTGGAAGCACCATATATTTT
J gene: TRBJ1-3; clone size: -; V gene: TRBV28; D gene: TRBD1; CDR3 protein: CASTPLGQVFGNTIYF; CDR3 DNA: TGTGCCAGCACGCCTCTAGGACAGGTGTTTGGAAACACCATATATTTT
J gene: TRBJ1-1; clone size: few; V gene: TRBV7-9; D gene: -; CDR3 protein: CASSLLTENTEAFF; CDR3 DNA: TGTGCCAGCAGCCTCCTGACAGAGAACACTGAAGCTTTCTTT
J gene: TRBJ2-5; clone size: -; V gene: TRBV28; D gene: TRBD2; CDR3 protein: CASSLLAGIQETQYF; CDR3 DNA: TGTGCCAGCAGCCTACTAGCGGGGATCCAAGAGACCCAGTACTTC
J gene: TRBJ1-4; clone size: -; V gene: TRBV18; D gene: -; CDR3 protein: CASSPTRQEKLFF; CDR3 DNA: TGTGCCAGCTCACCAACGCGGCAGGAAAAACTGTTTTTT
J gene: TRBJ1-3; clone size: -; V gene: TRBV4-2; D gene: TRBD1; CDR3 protein: CASSLWGQVSEGNTIYF; CDR3 DNA: TGTGCCAGCAGCCTGTGGGGACAGGTATCGGAGGGAAACACCATATATTTT
J gene: TRBJ1-4; clone size: -; V gene: TRBV28; D gene: -; CDR3 protein: CASSFLGPTNEKLFF; CDR3 DNA: TGTGCCAGCAGTTTTCTTGGCCCAACTAATGAAAAACTGTTTTTT
J gene: TRBJ2-5; clone size: -; V gene: TRBV5-4; D gene: -; CDR3 protein: CASSPRVGGGRETQYF; CDR3 DNA: TGTGCCAGCAGCCCCCGGGTGGGAGGAGGAAGAGAGACCCAGTACTTC
J gene: TRBJ2-3; clone size: -; V gene: TRBV13; D gene: TRBD2; CDR3 protein: CASSPSILAGGTTDTQYF; CDR3 DNA: TGTGCCAGCAGCCCCAGTATCCTAGCGGGGGGGACCACAGATACGCAGTATTTT
J gene: TRBJ1-5; clone size: -; V gene: TRBV5-6; D gene: -; CDR3 protein: CASSLGAGRINQPQHF; CDR3 DNA: TGTGCCAGCAGCTTGGGGGCTGGAAGAATCAATCAGCCCCAGCATTTT
J gene: TRBJ1-5; clone size: -; V gene: TRBV15; D gene: -; CDR3 protein: CATSRDGKNQPQHF; CDR3 DNA: TGTGCCACCAGCAGAGATGGCAAAAATCAGCCCCAGCATTTT
J gene: TRBJ1-5; clone size: -; V gene: TRBV6-5; D gene: -; CDR3 protein: CASSFSRGNQPQHF; CDR3 DNA: TGTGCCAGCAGTTTCTCCAGGGGTAATCAGCCCCAGCATTTT
J gene: TRBJ2-6; clone size: few; V gene: TRBV6-5; D gene: -; CDR3 protein: CASSFRASGANVLTF; CDR3 DNA: TGTGCCAGCAGCTTCAGGGCTTCTGGGGCCAACGTCCTGACTTTC
J gene: TRBJ1-2; clone size: once; V gene: TRBV19; D gene: TRBD1; CDR3 protein: CASSMGSTGGSGYTF; CDR3 DNA: TGTGCCAGTAGTATGGGTTCGACAGGGGGAAGTGGCTACACCTTC
J gene: TRBJ2-7; clone size: -; V gene: TRBV27; D gene: -; CDR3 protein: CASNKQGAYEQYF; CDR3 DNA: TGTGCCAGCAACAAACAGGGTGCGTACGAGCAGTACTTC
J gene: TRBJ2-1; clone size: once; V gene: TRBV4-1; D gene: -; CDR3 protein: CASSRGSSPRPRDEQFF; CDR3 DNA: TGCGCCAGCAGCCGTGGATCCTCTCCTAGGCCGCGCGATGAGCAGTTCTTC
J gene: TRBJ1-5; clone size: -; V gene: TRBV12-5; D gene: -; CDR3 protein: CASGLVPDTYNQPQHF; CDR3 DNA: TGTGCTAGTGGTTTGGTCCCCGACACGTATAATCAGCCCCAGCATTTT
J gene: TRBJ1-6; clone size: -; V gene: TRBV6-1; D gene: TRBD1; CDR3 protein: CASSEPGGWSPLHF; CDR3 DNA: TGTGCCAGCAGCGAACCAGGGGGCTGGTCACCCCTCCACTTT
J gene: TRBJ1-1; clone size: -; V gene: TRBV11-2; D gene: -; CDR3 protein: CASSLDWRPEAFF; CDR3 DNA: TGTGCCAGCAGCTTAGATTGGCGGCCTGAAGCTTTCTTT